This entry lists 22 T cell receptor beta chains sequenced from one sample in a study of CXCR3-negative and CXCR3-positive naive CD8 T cells. For these TCRs, the target antigens are not known. UMI-labeled TRB cDNA libraries were prepared by 5' RACE. TCRdb reprocessed the 5' RACE reads and keeps a single row for each CDR3 protein, giving no DNA. Here the sample table reports 75,000 to 90,000 distinct CDR3 sequences. Findings of the study overall: CXCR3-positive naive cells had TRB CDR3s that were more hydrophobic than CXCR3-negative naive cells had.

Material for sequencing was naive CXCR3+ CD8+ T cells from blood. Subset of the sample: CD45RO-CCR7+CD27+CD95- naive CD8+ T cells expressing CXCR3 (TNR3+). The receptors derive from a human donor in good health. Some clones in this sample may be carry-over from other donors' samples.

This sequence joins TRBV28 and TRBJ2-7; TCRdb's assignment of TRBD1 cannot be checked, as there is no DNA. The CDR3 has 15 residues. The germline CDR1 and CDR2 sequences are MDHEN and SYDVKM. CDR3 in amino acids: CASSPVGEPSYEQYF.

The chain links TRBV10-3 to TRBJ2-6; the TCRdb D gene call, TRBD1, has no DNA to confirm it. This CDR3 region has 15 residues. Germline V gene sequence: CDR1 ENHRY, CDR2 SYGVKD. This CDR3 reads CALNRGGSGANVLTF.

This chain joins TRBV7-9 and TRBJ1-1; TCRdb designates TRBD1, a call that cannot be tested without DNA. This CDR3 is built from 13 residues. CDR1 SEHNR and CDR2 FQNEAQ come from the germline V gene (reference sequence). Here the CDR3 reads CASSPRTGAEAFF. The full variable domain, with the rest looked up from reference TRBV7-9 and TRBJ1-1, is DTGVSQNPRHKITKRGQNVTFRCDPISEHNRLYWYRQTLGQGPEFLTYFQNEAQLEKSRLLSDRFSAERPKGSFSTLEIQRTEQGDSAMYLCASSPRTGAEAFFGQGTRLTVV.

The chain recombines TRBV7-6 with TRBJ2-5; the D call of TRBD2 rests on TCRdb alone, since no DNA is present to check it. The CDR3 sequence is 15 residues long. From germline, CDR1 is SGHVS and CDR2 FNYEAQ. The CDR3 here is CASSSGLAAEETQYF.

The chain combines TRBV29-1 with TRBJ2-1; TCRdb's D gene call, TRBD2, goes unchecked for lack of DNA. CDR3 length: 13 residues. The V gene's germline CDR1 is SQVTM and CDR2 ANQGSEA. The CDR3 sequence: CSVVPAGYNEQFF.

The chain joins TRBV20-1 to TRBJ1-5. Germline V lookup: CDR1 DFQATT, CDR2 SNEGSKA (reference sequence). The CDR3 is 13 residues long. The CDR3 region is CSALHESDQPQHF.

The chain employs TRBV28 and TRBJ2-1; TCRdb calls TRBD2, which cannot be checked without DNA. Per germline, CDR1 MDHEN and CDR2 SYDVKM. The CDR3 covers 17 residues. The CDR3 protein is CASSFGLATISYNEQFF.

This chain joins TRBV12-3 or TRBV12-4 and TRBJ1-2. The CDR3 is 13 residues long. This CDR3 is CASSRTANYGYTF.

V usage is TRBV7-6 and J usage is TRBJ2-1; with no DNA, the TCRdb D assignment of TRBD1 cannot be verified. The CDR3 runs 14 residues. Germline V gene sequence: CDR1 SGHVS, CDR2 FNYEAQ. CDR3 sequence reads: CASSLGGKGGEQFF.

This sequence joins TRBV14 and TRBJ2-7. CDR3 size: 14 residues. Germline V gene data show CDR1 as SGHDN and CDR2 as FVKESK. The CDR3 sequence is CASSLGRYSYEQYF.

The chain couples TRBV5-1 to TRBJ2-7; TCRdb proposes TRBD2, but this gene call is untestable without DNA. This CDR3 is built from 17 residues. The germline gives CDR1 SGHRS, CDR2 YFSETQ. Here the CDR3 reads CASSRGGTSGGTYEQYF. Full variable domain (rest looked up from reference TRBV5-1 and TRBJ2-7): KAGVTQTPRYLIKTRGQQVTLSCSPISGHRSVSWYQQTPGQGLQFLFEYFSETQRNKGNFPGRFSGRQFSNSRSEMNVSTLELGDSALYLCASSRGGTSGGTYEQYFGPGTRLTVT.

The V and J genes are TRBV28 and TRBJ1-5. This CDR3 has 12 residues. Germline assignment: CDR1 MDHEN and CDR2 SYDVKM. The CDR3 loop reads CASSLGARAQHF.

V gene TRBV6-5 combines with J gene TRBJ2-5; checking the TCRdb D call of TRBD2 is not possible without DNA. Germline CDR1 and CDR2: MNHEY and SVGAGI. CDR3 size: 15 residues. The CDR3 protein is CASSLAGAPQETQYF.

CDR3 region: CASKPSPGEQFF. This sequence joins TRBV7-2 and TRBJ2-1; without DNA, the TCRdb call of TRBD1 cannot be checked. This CDR3 is 12 amino acids long. The germline gives CDR1 SGHTA, CDR2 FQGNSA.

The chain combines TRBV28 with TRBJ2-1. The CDR3 is 14 amino acids. Germline V CDR1 and CDR2: MDHEN, SYDVKM. Here the CDR3 reads CASSSDGFGNEQFF.

The gene calls are TRBV6-2 or TRBV6-3 and TRBJ2-1; TCRdb gives TRBD1 as the D gene, but with no DNA this cannot be confirmed. The CDR3 totals 12 residues. Germline CDR1 and CDR2: MNHEY and SVGEGT. The CDR3 here is CASSYGGNEQFF.

V is TRBV7-6 and J is TRBJ1-5; TCRdb's D call, TRBD1, is unchecked because there is no DNA. This CDR3 is built from 14 residues. Germline CDR1 reads SGHVS; CDR2 reads FNYEAQ. CDR3 sequence reads: CASSVGQGNQPQHF.

V and J are TRBV19 and TRBJ2-7; lacking DNA, the TRBD1 call made by TCRdb goes unchecked. The CDR3 is made up of 15 amino acids. Germline lookup yields CDR1 LNHDA and CDR2 SQIVND (reference sequence). CDR3 sequence: CASSASGRPPYEQYF. Filled out from reference TRBV19 and TRBJ2-7, the complete variable domain reads DGGITQSPKYLFRKEGQNVTLSCEQNLNHDAMYWYRQDPGQGLRLIYYSQIVNDFQKGDIAEGYSVSREKKESFPLTVTSAQKNPTAFYLCASSASGRPPYEQYFGPGTRLTVT.

The chain employs TRBV14 and TRBJ1-1; no DNA is available, so the TRBD1 call from TCRdb remains unchecked. This CDR3 comprises 17 residues. Looked up from germline, CDR1 is SGHDN and CDR2 is FVKESK. CDR3 amino acids: CASSQDLKGAINTEAFF.

The V and J genes are TRBV27 and TRBJ1-2; TCRdb names TRBD1, which stays unverified in the absence of DNA. Germline CDR1 reads MNHEY; CDR2 reads SMNVEV (reference sequence). This CDR3 has 17 residues. The CDR3 is CASTQTGGREYNYGYTF.

The rearrangement uses TRBV7-9 and TRBJ1-3; the D gene TCRdb calls, TRBD1, cannot be checked with no DNA. The CDR3 is made up of 16 amino acids. Germline loops: CDR1 SEHNR, CDR2 FQNEAQ (reference sequence). The CDR3 loop is CASSKQDPISGNTIYF.

The genes are TRBV7-9 and TRBJ1-2; TCRdb reports TRBD1, a call that lacks DNA to check it against. This CDR3 is built from 13 residues. Germline V lookup: CDR1 SEHNR, CDR2 FQNEAQ (reference sequence). CDR3 amino acids: CASSPTGAGGYTF. The entire variable domain, with the rest obtained from reference TRBV7-9 and TRBJ1-2, is as follows: DTGVSQNPRHKITKRGQNVTFRCDPISEHNRLYWYRQTLGQGPEFLTYFQNEAQLEKSRLLSDRFSAERPKGSFSTLEIQRTEQGDSAMYLCASSPTGAGGYTFGSGTRLTVV.